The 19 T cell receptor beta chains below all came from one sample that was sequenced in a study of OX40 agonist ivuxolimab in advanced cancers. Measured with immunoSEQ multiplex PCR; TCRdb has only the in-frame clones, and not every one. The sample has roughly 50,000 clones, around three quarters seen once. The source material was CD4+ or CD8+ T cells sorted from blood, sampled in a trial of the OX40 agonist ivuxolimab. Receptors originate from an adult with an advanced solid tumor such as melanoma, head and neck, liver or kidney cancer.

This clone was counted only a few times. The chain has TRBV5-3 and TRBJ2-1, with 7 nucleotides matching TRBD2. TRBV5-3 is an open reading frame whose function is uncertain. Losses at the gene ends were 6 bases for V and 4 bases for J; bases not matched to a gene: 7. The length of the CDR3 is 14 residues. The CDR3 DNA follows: TGTGCCAGAATTCCCGGGGGGTCATACAATGAGCAGTTCTTC. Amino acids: CARIPGGSYNEQFF.

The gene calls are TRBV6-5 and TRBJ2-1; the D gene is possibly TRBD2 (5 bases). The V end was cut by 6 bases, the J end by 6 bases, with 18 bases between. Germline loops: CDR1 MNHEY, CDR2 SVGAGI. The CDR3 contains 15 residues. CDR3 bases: TGTGCCAGCAGCGCCGGGGTCTATCTTGGCAATGAGCAGTTCTTC. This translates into CASSAGVYLGNEQFF.

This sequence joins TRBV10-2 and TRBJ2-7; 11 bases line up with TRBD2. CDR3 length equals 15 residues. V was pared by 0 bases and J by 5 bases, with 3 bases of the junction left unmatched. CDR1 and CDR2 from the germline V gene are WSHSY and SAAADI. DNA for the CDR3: TGCGCCAGCAGTGAGTCGAAACTAGCGGGAGACGAGCAGTACTTC. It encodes CASSESKLAGDEQYF.

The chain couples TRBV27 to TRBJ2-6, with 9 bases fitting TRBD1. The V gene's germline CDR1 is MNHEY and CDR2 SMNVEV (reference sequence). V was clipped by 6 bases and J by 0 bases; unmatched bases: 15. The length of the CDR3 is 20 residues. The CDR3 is CASRLRKLGTGPSGANVLTF. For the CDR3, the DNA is TGTGCCAGCAGGCTCCGAAAGTTAGGGACAGGGCCCTCTGGGGCCAACGTCCTGACTTTC.

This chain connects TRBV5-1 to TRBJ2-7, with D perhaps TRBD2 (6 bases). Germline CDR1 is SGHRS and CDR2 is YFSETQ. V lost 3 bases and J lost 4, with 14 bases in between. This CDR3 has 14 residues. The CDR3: CASSWGDRQYEQYF. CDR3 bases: TGCGCCAGCAGCTGGGGGGACCGCCAGTACGAGCAGTACTTC.

CDR3 nucleotide sequence: TGTGCCAGCAGCTTAGATGGGCCCGGGGCACGAAATGGCTACACCTTC. Amino acids: CASSLDGPGARNGYTF. The chain combines TRBV7-2 with TRBJ1-2; perhaps TRBD1 as D (5 bases). Germline values: CDR1 SGHTA, CDR2 FQGNSA. The CDR3 consists of 16 residues. With 1 base removed from V and 6 bases from J, the gap between germline ends came to 18 bases. The full variable domain, with the rest looked up from reference TRBV7-2 and TRBJ1-2, is GAGVSQSPSNKVTEKGKDVELRCDPISGHTALYWYRQSLGQGLEFLIYFQGNSAPDKSGLPSDRFSAERTGGSVSTLTIQRTQQEDSAVYLCASSLDGPGARNGYTFGSGTRLTVV.

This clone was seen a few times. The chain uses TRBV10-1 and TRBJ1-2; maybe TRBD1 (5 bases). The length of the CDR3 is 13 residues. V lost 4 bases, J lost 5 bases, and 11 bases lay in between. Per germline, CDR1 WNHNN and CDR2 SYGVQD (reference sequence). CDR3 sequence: CASSAGTAYGYTF. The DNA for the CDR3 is TGCGCCAGCAGTGCTGGGACGGCGTATGGCTACACCTTC.

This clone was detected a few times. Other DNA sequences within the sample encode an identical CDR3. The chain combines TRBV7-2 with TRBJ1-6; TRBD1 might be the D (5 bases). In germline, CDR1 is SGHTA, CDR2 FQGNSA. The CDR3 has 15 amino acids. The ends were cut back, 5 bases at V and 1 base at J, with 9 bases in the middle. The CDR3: CASSLDSSYNSPLHF. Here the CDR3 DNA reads TGTGCCAGCAGCCTTGACAGTTCCTATAATTCACCCCTCCACTTT.

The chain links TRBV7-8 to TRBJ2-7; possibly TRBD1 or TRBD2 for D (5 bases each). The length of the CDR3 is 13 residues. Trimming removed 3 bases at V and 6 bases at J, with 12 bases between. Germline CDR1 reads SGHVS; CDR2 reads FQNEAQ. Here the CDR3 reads CASSFQGRSEQYF. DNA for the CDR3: TGTGCCAGCAGCTTTCAGGGACGCTCCGAGCAGTACTTC.

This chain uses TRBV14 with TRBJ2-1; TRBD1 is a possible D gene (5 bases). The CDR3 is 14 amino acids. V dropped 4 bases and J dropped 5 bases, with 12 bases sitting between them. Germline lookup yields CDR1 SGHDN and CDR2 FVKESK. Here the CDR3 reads CASSPLDSNNEQFF. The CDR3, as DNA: TGTGCCAGCAGCCCCTTAGACAGTAACAATGAGCAGTTCTTC.

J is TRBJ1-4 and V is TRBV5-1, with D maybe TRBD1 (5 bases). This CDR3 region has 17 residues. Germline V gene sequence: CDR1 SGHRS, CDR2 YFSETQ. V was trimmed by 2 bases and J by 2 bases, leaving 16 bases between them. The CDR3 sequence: CASSFGRGRSTNEKLFF. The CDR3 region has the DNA TGCGCCAGCAGCTTCGGTCGGGGCAGGTCGACTAATGAAAAACTGTTTTTT.

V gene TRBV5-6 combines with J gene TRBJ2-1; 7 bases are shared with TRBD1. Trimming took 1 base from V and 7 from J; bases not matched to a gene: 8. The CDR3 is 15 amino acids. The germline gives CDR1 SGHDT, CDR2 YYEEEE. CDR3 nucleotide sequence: TGTGCCAGCAGCTTGAGGACAGGTTCACTAAATGAGCAGTTCTTC. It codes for CASSLRTGSLNEQFF.

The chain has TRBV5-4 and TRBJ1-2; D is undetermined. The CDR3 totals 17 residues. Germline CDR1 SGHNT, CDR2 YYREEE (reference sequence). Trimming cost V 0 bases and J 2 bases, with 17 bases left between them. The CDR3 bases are TGTGCCAGCAGCTTGGCGAGAAGTGGTAGCGGGAACTATGGCTACACCTTC. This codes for CASSLARSGSGNYGYTF.

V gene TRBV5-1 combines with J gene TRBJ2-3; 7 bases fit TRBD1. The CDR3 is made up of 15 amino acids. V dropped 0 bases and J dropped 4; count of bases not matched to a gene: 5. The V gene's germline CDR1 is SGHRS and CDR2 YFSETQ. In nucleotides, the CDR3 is TGCGCCAGCAGCTTGGCGGGACAGAGCGCAGATACGCAGTATTTT. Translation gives CASSLAGQSADTQYF.

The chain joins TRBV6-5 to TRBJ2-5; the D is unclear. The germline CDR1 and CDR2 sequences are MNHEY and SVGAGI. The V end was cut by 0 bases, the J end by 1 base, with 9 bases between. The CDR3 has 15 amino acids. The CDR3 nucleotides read TGTGCCAGCAGTTACTCGGGCGGTGCCCAAGAGACCCAGTACTTC. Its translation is CASSYSGGAQETQYF.

The CDR3 DNA sequence: TGTGCCAGCAGGGCTAGCGGGGGGCAGGGCACAGATACGCAGTATTTT. Amino acids: CASRASGGQGTDTQYF. The chain joins TRBV4-2 to TRBJ2-3; 11 bases match TRBD2. The CDR3 is 16 residues long. Germline V lookup: CDR1 LGHNA, CDR2 YNFKEQ. The V and J ends lost 6 bases and 1 base, in that order; junction bases with no gene match: 6.

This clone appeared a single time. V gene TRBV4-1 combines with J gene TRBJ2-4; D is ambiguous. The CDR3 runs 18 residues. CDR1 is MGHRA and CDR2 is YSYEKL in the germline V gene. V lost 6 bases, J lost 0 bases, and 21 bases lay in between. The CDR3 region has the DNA TGCGCCAGCAGTAACCCCGCACACCGAGTCATAGCCAAAAACATTCAGTACTTC. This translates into CASSNPAHRVIAKNIQYF.

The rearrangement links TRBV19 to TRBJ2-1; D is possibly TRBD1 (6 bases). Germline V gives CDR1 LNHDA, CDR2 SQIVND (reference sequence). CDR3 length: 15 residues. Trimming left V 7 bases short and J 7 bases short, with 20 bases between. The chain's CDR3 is CASTMRGLSNNEQFF. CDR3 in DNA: TGTGCCAGTACCATGAGGGGGTTGTCTAATAATGAGCAGTTCTTC.

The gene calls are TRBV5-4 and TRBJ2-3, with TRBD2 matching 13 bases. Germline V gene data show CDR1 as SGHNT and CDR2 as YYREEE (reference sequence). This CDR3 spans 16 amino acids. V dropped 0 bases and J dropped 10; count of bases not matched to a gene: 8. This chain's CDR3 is CASSLGLAGGAPSQYF. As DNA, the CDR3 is TGTGCCAGCAGCTTGGGACTAGCGGGGGGTGCCCCATCGCAGTATTTT.